These 27 T cell receptor beta chains were sequenced from one sample in a study of cytomegalovirus exposure and HLA in healthy donors. PCR employed 60 Vbeta and 13 Jbeta primers. The repertoire was sequenced with immunoSEQ multiplex PCR; TCRdb's copy has only in-frame clones and lacks some. This sample carries about 65,000 clones, 62% of them seen once, and the ten largest clones take around 2.8%. The sequenced sample was PBMCs. The receptors were sampled from a man aged 25 to 45 in good health and CMV-seronegative.

The chain is built from TRBV6-1 and TRBJ1-1; possible D gene TRBD1, 5 bases. The germline V gene has CDR1 MNHNS and CDR2 SASEGT. CDR3 size: 14 residues. V lost 0 bases to trimming and J lost 5 bases, with 10 bases between them. Here the CDR3 reads CASSEAMGLTEAFF. The CDR3 DNA is TGTGCCAGCAGTGAAGCGATGGGGCTTACTGAAGCTTTCTTT.

The chain joins TRBV5-4 to TRBJ1-3; TRBD1 matches 7 bases. J was trimmed by 3 bases and V by 4 bases; bases with no gene match: 10. The CDR3 runs to 16 residues. Germline lookup yields CDR1 SGHNT and CDR2 YYREEE (reference sequence). CDR3 in amino acids: CASSPGHRQGGNTIYF. The CDR3 nucleotides read TGTGCCAGCAGCCCCGGACACCGACAGGGTGGAAACACCATATATTTT.

The sample holds a few counts of this clone. The rearrangement joins TRBV4-1 to TRBJ2-3; D is undetermined. Trimming pared 4 bases from V and 4 bases from J, leaving 9 bases between. CDR1 is MGHRA and CDR2 is YSYEKL in the germline V gene. This CDR3 contains 13 residues. CDR3 bases: TGCGCCAGCAGCCCTCGTGTTTCAGATACGCAGTATTTT. Its translation: CASSPRVSDTQYF.

V gene TRBV2 combines with J gene TRBJ2-1; D might be TRBD2 (5 bases). The germline V and J ends were trimmed by 1 base and 7 bases, with 14 bases remaining between them. Looked up from germline, CDR1 is SNHLY and CDR2 is FYNNEI. The CDR3 has 15 amino acids. CDR3 bases: TGTGCCAGCAGTGAAGAAGCGACTACGGCGAATGAGCAGTTCTTC. Its translation is CASSEEATTANEQFF.

The genes are TRBV5-6 and TRBJ2-7, with D tentatively TRBD1 (6 bases). The germline gives CDR1 SGHDT, CDR2 YYEEEE. CDR3 length equals 13 residues. V dropped 3 bases and J dropped 0 bases, with 7 bases sitting between them. CDR3 loop: CASSSGASYEQYF. The CDR3, as DNA: TGTGCCAGCAGCTCAGGGGCCTCCTACGAGCAGTACTTC.

The rearrangement joins TRBV6-1 to TRBJ1-3; 9 bases are shared with TRBD1. Germline V gene data show CDR1 as MNHNS and CDR2 as SASEGT. V shed 5 bases, J shed 2 bases, and the junction held 1 base outside the gene matches. The CDR3 has 14 amino acids. The CDR3 region is CASSRTGAGNTIYF. The CDR3 nucleotides are TGTGCCAGCAGTCGGACAGGGGCTGGAAACACCATATATTTT.

The rearrangement joins TRBV9 to TRBJ2-3, with D tentatively TRBD2 (6 bases). Between the trimmed V and J ends, which lost 4 bases and 2 bases, there was a span of 14 bases. This CDR3 is 15 amino acids long. Germline CDR1 is SGDLS and CDR2 is YYNGEE. The CDR3 reads CASSPRTTATDTQYF. In DNA form, the CDR3 reads TGTGCCAGCAGCCCCCGGACTACCGCCACAGATACGCAGTATTTT.

Only a few counts were recorded for this clone. The chain employs TRBV25-1 and TRBJ2-7, with D perhaps TRBD1 (5 bases). Germline values: CDR1 MGHDK, CDR2 SYGVNS. The CDR3 has 14 amino acids. Trimming stripped 6 bases from V and 4 bases from J, with 16 bases between. The CDR3 reads CASRDQGKTYEQYF. CDR3 bases: TGTGCCAGCAGGGATCAGGGAAAGACGTACGAGCAGTACTTC.

The chain combines TRBV9 with TRBJ1-5, with D possibly TRBD1 on 5 matching bases. The germline V gene encodes CDR1 SGDLS and CDR2 YYNGEE. The V and J ends lost 2 bases and 6 bases respectively, with 12 bases between them. This CDR3 region has 14 residues. The CDR3 loop is CASSVGGSGQPQHF. The CDR3 nucleotides read TGTGCCAGCAGCGTCGGGGGGTCGGGTCAGCCCCAGCATTTT.

This clone was recorded a few times. The V and J genes are TRBV7-2 and TRBJ2-7; TRBD2 aligns across 12 bases. Germline CDR1 is SGHTA and CDR2 is FQGNSA. With V trimmed by 0 bases and J by 5 bases, 5 bases remained unmatched. CDR3 length: 16 residues. DNA for the CDR3: TGTGCCAGCAGCTTAGCGGCTAGCGGGGGGGCCAACGAGCAGTACTTC. Translated: CASSLAASGGANEQYF. The full variable domain, completed using reference TRBV7-2 and TRBJ2-7, is GAGVSQSPSNKVTEKGKDVELRCDPISGHTALYWYRQSLGQGLEFLIYFQGNSAPDKSGLPSDRFSAERTGGSVSTLTIQRTQQEDSAVYLCASSLAASGGANEQYFGPGTRLTVT.

This clone has more than one count but fewer than ten. The chain recombines TRBV6-6 with TRBJ1-1; TRBD1 agrees at 9 bases. J lost 5 bases, V lost 2 bases, and 3 bases had no gene match. CDR1 MNHNY and CDR2 SVGAGI come from the germline V gene (reference sequence). CDR3 length: 14 residues. The CDR3 loop is CASSYLGQGTEAFF. CDR3 nucleotides: TGTGCCAGCAGTTACCTGGGACAGGGAACTGAAGCTTTCTTT.

This clone occurred a few times. The chain combines TRBV9 with TRBJ2-1, with TRBD1 matching 8 bases. CDR3 length equals 15 residues. Germline V gives CDR1 SGDLS, CDR2 YYNGEE. V lost 3 bases, J lost 4 bases, and 6 bases stayed unmatched. The CDR3 is CASSAGGIRYNEQFF. CDR3 DNA: TGTGCCAGCAGCGCAGGGGGCATTCGTTACAATGAGCAGTTCTTC.

The chain couples TRBV9 to TRBJ2-7; 7 bases are shared with TRBD2. Germline CDR1 and CDR2: SGDLS and YYNGEE. J lost 0 bases, V lost 0 bases, and 3 bases had no gene match. The CDR3 is made up of 15 amino acids. The CDR3 loop reads CASSVGLADSYEQYF. The CDR3, as DNA: TGTGCCAGCAGCGTAGGACTAGCTGACTCCTACGAGCAGTACTTC.

A single count supports this clone. The chain links TRBV27 to TRBJ2-2, with unresolved D. Trimming took off 6 bases at V and 2 bases at J, with 10 bases between the two ends. The CDR3 spans 14 residues. Germline CDR1 reads MNHEY; CDR2 reads SMNVEV (reference sequence). The CDR3 reads CASSPGFNTGELFF. The CDR3 DNA follows: TGTGCCAGCAGCCCCGGGTTCAACACCGGGGAGCTGTTTTTT.

This clone was found a few times. The V call is TRBV29-1, the J call TRBJ2-1, with TRBD1 matching 9 bases. The CDR3 contains 14 residues. V gave up 7 bases and J gave up 1 base; unmatched junction bases: 5. Per germline, CDR1 SQVTM and CDR2 ANQGSEA. CDR3 DNA: TGCAGCGCAGACAGGGGGGGATCCTACAATGAGCAGTTCTTC. Translation gives CSADRGGSYNEQFF.

The chain couples TRBV7-2 to TRBJ2-6; 8 nucleotides align to TRBD1. The CDR3 is made up of 18 amino acids. Germline V lookup: CDR1 SGHTA, CDR2 FQGNSA. The ends lost 4 bases at V and 0 bases at J; junction bases unmatched: 8. For the CDR3, the DNA is TGTGCCAGCAGCTCCTCCAGGGGGCGCTTCTCTGGGGCCAACGTCCTGACTTTC. It is translated as CASSSSRGRFSGANVLTF.

The chain combines TRBV5-3 with TRBJ1-2, with a weak D call TRBD1 (5 bases). TRBV5-3 is treated as an ORF (open reading frame) with a function not yet certain. The CDR3 has 16 amino acids. V lost 0 bases, J lost 3 bases, and 15 bases lay in between. CDR3: CARSLEGCGRDYGYTF. CDR3 bases: TGTGCCAGAAGCTTGGAAGGCTGCGGCAGGGACTATGGCTACACCTTC.

This clone was counted a single time. The rearrangement joins TRBV6-5 to TRBJ1-2; TRBD1 agrees at 7 bases. Germline V gene lookup returns CDR1 MNHEY and CDR2 SVGAGI. The CDR3 extends over 14 amino acids. J was trimmed by 6 bases and V by 0 bases; bases with no gene match: 4. In DNA form, the CDR3 reads TGTGCCAGCAGTTACTCAGGGGGCGGAGATGGCTACACCTTC. Its translation: CASSYSGGGDGYTF.

The rearrangement joins TRBV2 to TRBJ2-1, with TRBD2 matching 9 bases. Germline CDR1 SNHLY, CDR2 FYNNEI. The V and J ends lost 6 bases and 2 bases, in that order; junction bases with no gene match: 5. The CDR3 loop spans 15 amino acids. CDR3 loop: CASRALAGPYNEQFF. DNA of the CDR3: TGTGCCAGCAGGGCGCTAGCGGGACCCTACAATGAGCAGTTCTTC.

This chain connects TRBV6-5 to TRBJ1-6, with 9 bases identical to TRBD1. There are 14 residues in the CDR3. V was clipped by 6 bases and J by 7 bases; unmatched bases: 4. The germline V gene encodes CDR1 MNHEY and CDR2 SVGAGI. CDR3 sequence (DNA): TGTGCCAGCAGCCGGACAGGGGTGAATTCACCCCTCCACTTT. Its protein product is CASSRTGVNSPLHF.

This clone was seen only a few times. The rearrangement uses TRBV7-2 and TRBJ2-7; 10 bases agree with TRBD2. This CDR3 comprises 14 residues. J lost 4 bases, V lost 5 bases, and 5 bases had no gene match. From germline, CDR1 is SGHTA and CDR2 FQGNSA. The CDR3 reads CASSKLAGLYEQYF. CDR3 DNA: TGTGCCAGCAGCAAACTAGCGGGGTTATACGAGCAGTACTTC.

A few counts support this clone. V gene TRBV9 combines with J gene TRBJ2-1; 7 nucleotides line up with TRBD2. Germline CDR1 SGDLS, CDR2 YYNGEE. The junction had 3 bases not matched to a gene; V was cut back by 0 bases and J by 0 bases. The CDR3 sequence is 16 residues long. The CDR3 DNA follows: TGTGCCAGCAGCGTAGGGGGGGGGATCTCCTACAATGAGCAGTTCTTC. Amino acids: CASSVGGGISYNEQFF.

The CDR3 DNA reads as TGTGCCAGCAGTTCCGGGACAGGGGGCGATGAGCAGTTCTTC. This sequence encodes CASSSGTGGDEQFF. This rearrangement joins TRBV6-5 to TRBJ2-1; 12 bases map to TRBD1. Trimming took 4 bases from V and 8 from J; bases not matched to a gene: 3. From germline, CDR1 is MNHEY and CDR2 SVGAGI. The CDR3 consists of 14 residues.

This chain connects TRBV7-8 to TRBJ2-7, with D possibly TRBD2 on 6 matching bases. The CDR3 length is 15 residues. CDR1 and CDR2 from the germline V gene are SGHVS and FQNEAQ. V lost 0 bases and J 3 bases, leaving 12 bases between the germline ends. The chain's CDR3 is CASSLARGADYEQYF. As DNA, the CDR3 is TGTGCCAGCAGCTTAGCGCGGGGAGCCGACTACGAGCAGTACTTC.

V is TRBV11-3 and J is TRBJ2-1; 12 bases are a match to TRBD2. V lost 4 bases to trimming and J lost 6 bases; unmatched junction nucleotides: 13. Germline V CDR1 and CDR2: SGHNT, YENEEA. This CDR3 has 18 residues. The CDR3 loop is CASSSLAGGRGGANEQFF. CDR3 coding DNA: TGTGCCAGCAGCTCACTAGCGGGGGGACGCGGAGGGGCCAATGAGCAGTTCTTC.

The chain carries TRBV5-7 and TRBJ1-2; 8 bases map to TRBD1. TRBV5-7 counts as an open reading frame of uncertain function. This CDR3 spans 16 amino acids. V lost 2 bases and J lost 3; bases outside the gene matches: 9. The CDR3 region is CASSFGRGRVYYGYTF. The CDR3 DNA follows: TGTGCCAGCAGCTTTGGCAGGGGGCGCGTCTACTATGGCTACACCTTC.

This chain connects TRBV23-1 to TRBJ2-7; D is possibly TRBD2 (5 bases). TRBV23-1 is labeled an ORF, and its function is uncertain. The CDR3 extends over 11 amino acids. Trimming removed 4 bases at V and 6 bases at J, with 7 bases between. CDR3 sequence (DNA): TGCGCCAGCAGTCGGACTGTCGAGCAGTACTTC. Amino acids: CASSRTVEQYF.